This TCR beta chain was recorded in a study of cytomegalovirus exposure and HLA in healthy donors. 13 Jbeta primers and 60 Vbeta primers were used for the PCR. The table came from immunoSEQ multiplex PCR; TCRdb's copy has only in-frame clones and leaves some out. Among about 100,000 clones, approximately 72% were seen once, and the ten largest hold over 6%. Losses at the gene ends were 4 bases for V and 2 bases for J; bases not matched to a gene: 11. CDR3 length: 16 amino acids. CDR1 and CDR2 (germline): SGHRS, YFSETQ. This clonotype was sampled from a man aged 35 to 55 in good health and CMV-seropositive. The chain couples TRBV5-1 to TRBJ2-5; 7 nucleotides line up with TRBD2. The sequencing input was PBMCs. This chain's CDR3 is CASSPLGASGQETQYF. In DNA, the CDR3 is TGCGCCAGCAGCCCACTAGGGGCTAGCGGACAAGAGACCCAGTACTTC.